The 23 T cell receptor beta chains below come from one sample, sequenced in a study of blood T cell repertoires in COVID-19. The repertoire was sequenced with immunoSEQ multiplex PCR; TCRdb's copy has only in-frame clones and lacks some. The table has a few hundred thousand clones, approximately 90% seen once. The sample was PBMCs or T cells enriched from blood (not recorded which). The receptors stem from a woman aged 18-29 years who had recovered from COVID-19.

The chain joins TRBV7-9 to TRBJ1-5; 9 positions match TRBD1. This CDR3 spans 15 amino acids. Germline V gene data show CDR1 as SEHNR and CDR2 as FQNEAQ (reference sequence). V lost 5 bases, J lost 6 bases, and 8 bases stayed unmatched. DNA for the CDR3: TGTGCCAGCAGCAACACAGGGGGCAGGAGTCAGCCCCAGCATTTT. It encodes CASSNTGGRSQPQHF.

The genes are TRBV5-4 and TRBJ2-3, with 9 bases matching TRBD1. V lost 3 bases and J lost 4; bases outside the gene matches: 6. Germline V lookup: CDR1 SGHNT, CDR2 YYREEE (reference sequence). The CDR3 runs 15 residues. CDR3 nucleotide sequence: TGTGCCAGCAGCTGGGGACAGGGAGGTGCAGATACGCAGTATTTT. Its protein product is CASSWGQGGADTQYF.

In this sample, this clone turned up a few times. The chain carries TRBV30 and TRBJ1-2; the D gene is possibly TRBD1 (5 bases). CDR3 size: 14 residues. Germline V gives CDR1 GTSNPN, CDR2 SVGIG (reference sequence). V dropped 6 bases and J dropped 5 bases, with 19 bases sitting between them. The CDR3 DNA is TGTGCCTGCCCCAACAGGCCGCAAGGGTATGGCTACACCTTC. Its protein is CACPNRPQGYGYTF.

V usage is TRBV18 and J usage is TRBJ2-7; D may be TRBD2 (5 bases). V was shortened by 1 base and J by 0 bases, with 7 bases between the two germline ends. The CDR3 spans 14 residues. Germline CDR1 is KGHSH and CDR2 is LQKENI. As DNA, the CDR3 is TGTGCCAGCTCACCACTCCGGGACTCCTACGAGCAGTACTTC. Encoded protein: CASSPLRDSYEQYF.

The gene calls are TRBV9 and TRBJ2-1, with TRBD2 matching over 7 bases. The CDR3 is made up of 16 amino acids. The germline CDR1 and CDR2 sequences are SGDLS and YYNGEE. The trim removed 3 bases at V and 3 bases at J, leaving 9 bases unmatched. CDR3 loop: CASSARASGYYNEQFF. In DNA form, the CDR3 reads TGTGCCAGCAGCGCCCGAGCTAGCGGATACTACAATGAGCAGTTCTTC.

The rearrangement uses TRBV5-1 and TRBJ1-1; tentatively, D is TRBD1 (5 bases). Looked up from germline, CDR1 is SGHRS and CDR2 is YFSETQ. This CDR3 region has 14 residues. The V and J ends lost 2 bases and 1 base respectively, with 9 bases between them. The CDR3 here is CASSFKGKNTEAFF. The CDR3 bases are TGCGCCAGCAGCTTCAAGGGGAAGAACACTGAAGCTTTCTTT.

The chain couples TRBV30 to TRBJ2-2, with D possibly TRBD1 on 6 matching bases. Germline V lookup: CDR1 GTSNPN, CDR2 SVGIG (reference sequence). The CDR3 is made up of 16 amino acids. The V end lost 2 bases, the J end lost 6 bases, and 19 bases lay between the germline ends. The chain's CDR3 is CAWSIPQGRGSGELFF. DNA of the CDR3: TGTGCCTGGAGTATACCACAGGGAAGAGGGTCCGGGGAGCTGTTTTTT.

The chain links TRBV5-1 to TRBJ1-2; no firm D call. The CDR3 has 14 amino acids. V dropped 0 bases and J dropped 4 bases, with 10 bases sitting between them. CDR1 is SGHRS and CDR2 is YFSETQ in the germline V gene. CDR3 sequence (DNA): TGCGCCAGCAGCTTGGAGGGCAGCGGCTATGGCTACACCTTC. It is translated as CASSLEGSGYGYTF.

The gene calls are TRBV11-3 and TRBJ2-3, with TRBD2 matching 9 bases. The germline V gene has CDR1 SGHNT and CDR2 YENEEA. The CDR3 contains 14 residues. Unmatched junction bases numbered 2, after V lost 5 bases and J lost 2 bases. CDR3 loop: CASSASGDTDTQYF. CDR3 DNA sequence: TGTGCCAGCAGCGCTAGCGGGGACACAGATACGCAGTATTTT.

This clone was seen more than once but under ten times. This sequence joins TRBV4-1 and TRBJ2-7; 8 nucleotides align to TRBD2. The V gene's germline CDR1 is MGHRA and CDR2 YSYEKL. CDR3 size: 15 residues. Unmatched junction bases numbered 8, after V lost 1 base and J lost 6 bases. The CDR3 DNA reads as TGCGCCAGCAGCCAAGGACCGGGACTAGTATCCGAGCAGTACTTC. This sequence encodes CASSQGPGLVSEQYF.

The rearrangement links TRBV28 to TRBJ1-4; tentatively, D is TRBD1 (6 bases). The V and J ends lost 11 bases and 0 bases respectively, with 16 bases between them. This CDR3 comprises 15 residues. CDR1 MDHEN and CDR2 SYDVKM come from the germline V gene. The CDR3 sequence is CAAQTGPATNEKLFF. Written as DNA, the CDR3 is TGTGCCGCCCAAACAGGGCCTGCAACTAATGAAAAACTGTTTTTT.

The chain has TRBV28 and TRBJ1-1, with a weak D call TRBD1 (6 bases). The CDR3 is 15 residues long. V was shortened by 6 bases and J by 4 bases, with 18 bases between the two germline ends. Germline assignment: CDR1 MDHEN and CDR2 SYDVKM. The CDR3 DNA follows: TGTGCCAGCAGCATAGAACCACAGGGCGCCACTGAAGCTTTCTTT. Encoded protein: CASSIEPQGATEAFF.

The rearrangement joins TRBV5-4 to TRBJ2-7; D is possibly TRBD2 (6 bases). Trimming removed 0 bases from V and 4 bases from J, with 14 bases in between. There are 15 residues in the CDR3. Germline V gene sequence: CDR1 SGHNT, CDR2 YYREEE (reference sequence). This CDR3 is CASSLGTGASYEQYF. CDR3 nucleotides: TGTGCCAGCAGCTTGGGGACGGGAGCGTCTTACGAGCAGTACTTC.

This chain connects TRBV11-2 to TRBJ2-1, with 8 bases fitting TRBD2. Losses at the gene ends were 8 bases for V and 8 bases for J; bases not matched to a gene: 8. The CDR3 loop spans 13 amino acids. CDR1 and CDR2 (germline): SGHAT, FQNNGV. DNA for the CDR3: TGTGCCAGCCTGGGGAGCGGGAGTGATGAGCAGTTCTTC. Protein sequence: CASLGSGSDEQFF.

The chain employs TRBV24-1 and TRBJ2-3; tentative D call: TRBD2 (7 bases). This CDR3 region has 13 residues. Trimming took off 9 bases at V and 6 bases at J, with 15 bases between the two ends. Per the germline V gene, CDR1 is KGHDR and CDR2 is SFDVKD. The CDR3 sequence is CATEGEGPDTQYF. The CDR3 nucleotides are TGTGCCACCGAGGGGGAGGGCCCCGATACGCAGTATTTT.

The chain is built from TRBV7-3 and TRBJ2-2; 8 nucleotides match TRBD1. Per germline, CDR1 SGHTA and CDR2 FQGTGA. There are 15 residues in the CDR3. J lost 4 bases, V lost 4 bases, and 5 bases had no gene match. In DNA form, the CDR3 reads TGTGCCAGCAGCTCTCGGACAGGGCGCACCGGGGAGCTGTTTTTT. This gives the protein CASSSRTGRTGELFF.

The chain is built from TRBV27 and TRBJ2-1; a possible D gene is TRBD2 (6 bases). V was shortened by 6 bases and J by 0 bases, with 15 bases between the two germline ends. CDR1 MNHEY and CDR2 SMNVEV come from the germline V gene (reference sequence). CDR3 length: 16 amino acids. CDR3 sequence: CASREGRKISYNEQFF. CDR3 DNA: TGTGCCAGCAGGGAGGGGCGGAAAATCTCCTACAATGAGCAGTTCTTC.

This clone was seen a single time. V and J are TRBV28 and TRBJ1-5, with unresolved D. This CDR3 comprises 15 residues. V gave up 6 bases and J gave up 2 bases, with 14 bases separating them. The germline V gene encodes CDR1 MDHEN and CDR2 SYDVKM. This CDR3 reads CASRTARQGNQPQHF. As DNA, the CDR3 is TGTGCCAGCAGGACCGCCAGGCAAGGCAATCAGCCCCAGCATTTT. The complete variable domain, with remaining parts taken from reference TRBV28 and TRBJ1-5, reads DVKVTQSSRYLVKRTGEKVFLECVQDMDHENMFWYRQDPGLGLRLIYFSYDVKMKEKGDIPEGYSVSREKKERFSLILESASTNQTSMYLCASRTARQGNQPQHFGDGTRLSIL.

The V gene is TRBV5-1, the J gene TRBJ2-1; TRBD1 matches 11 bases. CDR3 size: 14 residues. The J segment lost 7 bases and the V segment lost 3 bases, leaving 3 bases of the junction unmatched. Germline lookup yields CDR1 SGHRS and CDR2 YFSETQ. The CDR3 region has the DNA TGCGCCAGCAGCTGGACAGGGGGCAGAAATGAGCAGTTCTTC. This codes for CASSWTGGRNEQFF.

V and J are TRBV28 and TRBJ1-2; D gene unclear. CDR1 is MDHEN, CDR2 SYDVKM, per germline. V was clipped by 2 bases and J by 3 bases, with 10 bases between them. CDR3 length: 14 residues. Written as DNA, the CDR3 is TGTGCCAGCAGTTTAGACGGAGCCTACTATGGCTACACCTTC. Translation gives CASSLDGAYYGYTF.

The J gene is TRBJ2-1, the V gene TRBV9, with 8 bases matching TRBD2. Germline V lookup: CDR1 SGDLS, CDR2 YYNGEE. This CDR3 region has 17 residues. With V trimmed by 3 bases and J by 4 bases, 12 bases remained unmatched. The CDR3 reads CASSGTSGGGRYNEQFF. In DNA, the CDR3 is TGTGCCAGCAGCGGAACTAGTGGCGGGGGGCGGTACAATGAGCAGTTCTTC.

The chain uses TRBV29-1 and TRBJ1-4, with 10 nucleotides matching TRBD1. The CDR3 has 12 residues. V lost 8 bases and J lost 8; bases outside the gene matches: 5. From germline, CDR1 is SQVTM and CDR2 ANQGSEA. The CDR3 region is CSTRDRGEKLFF. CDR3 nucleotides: TGCAGCACCCGGGACAGGGGCGAAAAACTGTTTTTT.

The CDR3 region has the DNA TGTGCCAGCAGTTTATATGGTCGGACTATGAACACCGGGGAGCTGTTTTTT. Protein: CASSLYGRTMNTGELFF. J is TRBJ2-2 and V is TRBV27; D possibly corresponds to TRBD2 (6 bases). The germline V and J ends were trimmed by 1 base and 1 base, with 13 bases remaining between them. CDR1 is MNHEY and CDR2 is SMNVEV in the germline V gene (reference sequence). This CDR3 comprises 17 residues.